This entry describes one TCR beta chain. Its specificity is unknown. The primer mix had 60 Vbeta and 13 Jbeta primers. Here immunoSEQ multiplex PCR was the method, and the copy in TCRdb shows in-frame clones only, minus some. The sample consists of 150,000 to 200,000 clones, around 82% of them appearing once. This entry comes from a study of cytomegalovirus exposure and HLA in healthy donors. Study summary: An earlier analysis identified 117 million unique TCR beta sequences in approximately 170 million T cells.

General observations from the study: Across HLA loci, a later analysis found differing TCR association rates, with DRB1 most and HLA-C fewest.

Everyone who donated was a healthy bone marrow donor. CDR3 size: 16 residues. Germline assignment: CDR1 SGHVS and CDR2 FQNEAQ. Between the trimmed V and J ends, which lost 5 bases and 0 bases, there was a span of 15 bases. The specimen sequenced was PBMCs. The sequence derives from a boy aged 5-17 years in good health and CMV-seronegative. The chain is built from TRBV7-8 and TRBJ2-3; maybe TRBD2 (6 bases). The CDR3 region is CASSPRDSESTDTQYF. CDR3 nucleotides: TGTGCCAGCAGCCCCCGGGACTCCGAAAGCACAGATACGCAGTATTTT.